The T cell receptor beta chain described here comes from a study of shared clonotypes between healthy human individuals. The study, taken as a whole, reports: The study generally estimated greater richness for naive than memory subsets.

This CDR3 spans 14 amino acids. V lost 3 bases to trimming and J lost 5 bases, with 14 bases between them. CDR1 SGHDT and CDR2 YYEEEE come from the germline V gene. The data were produced by immunoSEQ multiplex PCR, yet TCRdb's version contains in-frame clones alone and is incomplete. This sample has a few million clones, with 90% to 95% found just once. This clone has a single count. Its antigen is currently unknown. Sequences were obtained from naive CD4+ T cells sorted from blood. Subset specified: CD45RA+ positively selected. The rearrangement joins TRBV5-6 to TRBJ1-1, with D possibly TRBD1 on 6 matching bases. This clonotype originated in a man in his late teens or twenties in good health. CDR3 sequence reads: CASSWGGRNTEAFF. The CDR3, as DNA: TGTGCCAGCAGCTGGGGGGGCAGGAATACTGAAGCTTTCTTT.